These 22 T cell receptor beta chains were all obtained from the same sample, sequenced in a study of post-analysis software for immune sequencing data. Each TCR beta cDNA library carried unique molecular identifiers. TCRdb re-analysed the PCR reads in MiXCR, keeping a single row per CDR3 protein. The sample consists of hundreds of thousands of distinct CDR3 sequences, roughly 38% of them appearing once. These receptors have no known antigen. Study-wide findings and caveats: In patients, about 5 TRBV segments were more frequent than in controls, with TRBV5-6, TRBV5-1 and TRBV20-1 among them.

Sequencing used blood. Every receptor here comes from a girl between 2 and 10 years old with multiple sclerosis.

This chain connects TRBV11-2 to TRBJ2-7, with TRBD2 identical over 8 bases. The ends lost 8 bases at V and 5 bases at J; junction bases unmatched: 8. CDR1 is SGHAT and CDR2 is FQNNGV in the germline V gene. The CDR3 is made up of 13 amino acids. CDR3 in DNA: TGTGCCAGCGGGGGACTAGGTCTTGACGAGCAGTACTTC. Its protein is CASGGLGLDEQYF.

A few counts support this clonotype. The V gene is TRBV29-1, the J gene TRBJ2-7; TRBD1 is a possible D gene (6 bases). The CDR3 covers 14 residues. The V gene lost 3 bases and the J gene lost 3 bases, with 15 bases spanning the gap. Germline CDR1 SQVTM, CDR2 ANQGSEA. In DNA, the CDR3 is TGCAGCGTTGAGGATACAGGGACGGGCTACGAGCAGTACTTC. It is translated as CSVEDTGTGYEQYF.

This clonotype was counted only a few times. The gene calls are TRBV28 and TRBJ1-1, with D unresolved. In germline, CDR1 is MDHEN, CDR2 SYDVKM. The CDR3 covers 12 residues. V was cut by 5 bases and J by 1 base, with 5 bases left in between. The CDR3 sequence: CASSVTNTEAFF. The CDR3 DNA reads TGTGCCAGCAGTGTTACGAACACTGAAGCTTTCTTT.

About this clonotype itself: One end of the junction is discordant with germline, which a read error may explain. The CDR3 protein is CGVSSGPTYNEQFF. The CDR3 DNA reads as TGCGGCGTTTCTAGCGGGCCCACCTACAATGAGCAGTTCTTC. This chain uses TRBV29-1 with TRBJ2-1; 8 bases map to TRBD2. The germline gives CDR1 SQVTM, CDR2 ANQGSEA. CDR3 size: 14 residues.

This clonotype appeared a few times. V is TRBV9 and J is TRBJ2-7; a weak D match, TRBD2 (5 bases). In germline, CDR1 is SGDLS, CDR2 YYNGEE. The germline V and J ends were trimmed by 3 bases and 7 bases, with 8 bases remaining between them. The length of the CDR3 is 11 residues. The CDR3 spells CASSEGVEQYF. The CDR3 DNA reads TGTGCCAGCAGCGAGGGAGTAGAGCAGTACTTC.

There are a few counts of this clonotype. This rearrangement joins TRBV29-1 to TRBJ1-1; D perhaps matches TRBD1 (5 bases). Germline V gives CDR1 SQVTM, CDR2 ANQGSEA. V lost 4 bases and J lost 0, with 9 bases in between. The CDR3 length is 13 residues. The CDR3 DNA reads TGCAGCGTTGCGGGACGGCTGAACACTGAAGCTTTCTTT. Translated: CSVAGRLNTEAFF. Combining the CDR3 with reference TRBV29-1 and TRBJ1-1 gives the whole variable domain SAVISQKPSRDICQRGTSLTIQCQVDSQVTMMFWYRQQPGQSLTLIATANQGSEATYESGFVIDKFPISRPNLTFSTLTVSNMSPEDSSIYLCSVAGRLNTEAFFGQGTRLTVV.

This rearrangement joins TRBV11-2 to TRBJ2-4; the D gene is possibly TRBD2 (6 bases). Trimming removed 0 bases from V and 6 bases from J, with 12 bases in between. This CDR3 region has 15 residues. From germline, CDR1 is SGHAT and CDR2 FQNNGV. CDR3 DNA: TGTGCCAGCAGCTTAGATGGAGGGACGCCAAACATTCAGTACTTC. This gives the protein CASSLDGGTPNIQYF.

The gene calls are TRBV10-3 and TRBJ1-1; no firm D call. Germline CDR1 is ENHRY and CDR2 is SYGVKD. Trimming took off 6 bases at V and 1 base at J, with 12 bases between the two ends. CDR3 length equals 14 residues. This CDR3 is CAIRPATKNTEAFF. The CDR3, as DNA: TGTGCCATCAGACCCGCGACGAAGAACACTGAAGCTTTCTTT.

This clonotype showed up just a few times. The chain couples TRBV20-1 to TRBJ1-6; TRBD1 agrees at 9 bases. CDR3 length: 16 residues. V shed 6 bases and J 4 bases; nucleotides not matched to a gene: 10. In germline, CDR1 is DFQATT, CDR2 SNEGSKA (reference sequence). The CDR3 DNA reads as TGCAGTGCCCCGGGACAGGGCTTATCTTATAATTCACCCCTCCACTTT. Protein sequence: CSAPGQGLSYNSPLHF.

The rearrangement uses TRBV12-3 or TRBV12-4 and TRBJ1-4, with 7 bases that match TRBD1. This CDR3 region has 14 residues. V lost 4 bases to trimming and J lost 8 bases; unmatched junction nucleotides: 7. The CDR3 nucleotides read TGTGCCAGCAGTTCAACCGGGACAGAAGAAAAACTGTTTTTT. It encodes CASSSTGTEEKLFF.

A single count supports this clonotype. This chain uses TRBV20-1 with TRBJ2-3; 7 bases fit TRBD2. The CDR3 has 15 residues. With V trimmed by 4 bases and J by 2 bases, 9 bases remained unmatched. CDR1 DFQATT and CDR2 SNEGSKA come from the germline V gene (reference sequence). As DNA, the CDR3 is TGCAGTGCTAACGGGGACTATTCTAACACAGATACGCAGTATTTT. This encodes CSANGDYSNTDTQYF.

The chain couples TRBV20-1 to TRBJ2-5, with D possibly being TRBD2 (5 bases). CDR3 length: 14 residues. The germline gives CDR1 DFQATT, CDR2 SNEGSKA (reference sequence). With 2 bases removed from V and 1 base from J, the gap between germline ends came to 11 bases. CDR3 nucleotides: TGCAGTGCTAGAACCCGACTAAGCCAAGAGACCCAGTACTTC. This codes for CSARTRLSQETQYF.

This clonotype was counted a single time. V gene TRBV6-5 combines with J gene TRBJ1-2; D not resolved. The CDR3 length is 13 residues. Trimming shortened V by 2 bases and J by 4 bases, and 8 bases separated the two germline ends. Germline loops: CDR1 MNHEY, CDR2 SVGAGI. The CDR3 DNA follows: TGTGCCAGCAGTTACACTAAGGGCTATGGCTACACCTTC. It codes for CASSYTKGYGYTF.

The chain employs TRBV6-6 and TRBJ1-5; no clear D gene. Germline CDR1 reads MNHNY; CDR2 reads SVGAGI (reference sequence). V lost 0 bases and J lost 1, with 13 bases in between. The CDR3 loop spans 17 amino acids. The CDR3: CASSYSLKGSSNQPQHF. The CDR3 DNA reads TGTGCCAGCAGTTACTCGTTGAAGGGTAGCAGCAATCAGCCCCAGCATTTT.

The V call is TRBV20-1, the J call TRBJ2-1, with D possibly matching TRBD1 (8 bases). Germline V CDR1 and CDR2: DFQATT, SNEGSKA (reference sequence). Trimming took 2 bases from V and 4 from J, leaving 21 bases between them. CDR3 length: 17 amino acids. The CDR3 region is CSARLPSGTGFYNEQFF. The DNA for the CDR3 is TGCAGTGCTAGACTACCGAGCGGGACAGGTTTTTACAATGAGCAGTTCTTC.

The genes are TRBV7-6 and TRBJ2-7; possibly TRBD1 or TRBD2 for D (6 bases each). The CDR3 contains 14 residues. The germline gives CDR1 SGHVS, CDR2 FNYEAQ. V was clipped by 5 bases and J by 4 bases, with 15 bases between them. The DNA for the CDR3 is TGTGCCAGCAGCCCGGTGAGGGGGGTTTACGAGCAGTACTTC. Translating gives CASSPVRGVYEQYF.

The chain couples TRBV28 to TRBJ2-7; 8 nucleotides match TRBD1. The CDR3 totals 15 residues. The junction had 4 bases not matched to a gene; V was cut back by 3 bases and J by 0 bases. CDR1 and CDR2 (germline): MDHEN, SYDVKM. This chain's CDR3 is CASSFPGTGSYEQYF. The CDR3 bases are TGTGCCAGCAGTTTCCCCGGGACAGGCTCCTACGAGCAGTACTTC.

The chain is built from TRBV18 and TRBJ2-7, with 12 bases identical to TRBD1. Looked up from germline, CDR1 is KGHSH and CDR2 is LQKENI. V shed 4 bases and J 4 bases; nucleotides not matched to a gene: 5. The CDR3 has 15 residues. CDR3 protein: CASSQPGQGAYEQYF. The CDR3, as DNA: TGTGCCAGCTCACAGCCGGGACAGGGGGCATACGAGCAGTACTTC.

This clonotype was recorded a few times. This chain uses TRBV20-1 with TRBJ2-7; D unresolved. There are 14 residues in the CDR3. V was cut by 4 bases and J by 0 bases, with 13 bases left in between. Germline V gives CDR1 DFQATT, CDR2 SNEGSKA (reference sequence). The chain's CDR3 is CSAMPRTSSYEQYF. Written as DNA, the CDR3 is TGCAGTGCTATGCCCCGGACCTCCTCCTACGAGCAGTACTTC.

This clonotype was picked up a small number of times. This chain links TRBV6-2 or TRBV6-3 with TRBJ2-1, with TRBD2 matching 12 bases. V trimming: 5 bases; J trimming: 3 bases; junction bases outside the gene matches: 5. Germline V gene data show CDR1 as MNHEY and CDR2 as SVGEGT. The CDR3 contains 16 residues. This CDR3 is CASSTSGRTLYNEQFF. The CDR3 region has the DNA TGTGCCAGCAGTACTAGCGGGAGGACCCTCTACAATGAGCAGTTCTTC.

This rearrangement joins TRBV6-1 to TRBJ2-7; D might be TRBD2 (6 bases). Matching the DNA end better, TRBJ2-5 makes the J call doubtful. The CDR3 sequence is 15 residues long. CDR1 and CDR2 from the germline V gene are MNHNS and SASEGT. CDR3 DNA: TGTGCCAGCAGTGATGTCCGGGGGTCAGGGCGGACCCAGTACTTC. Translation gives CASSDVRGSGRTQYF.

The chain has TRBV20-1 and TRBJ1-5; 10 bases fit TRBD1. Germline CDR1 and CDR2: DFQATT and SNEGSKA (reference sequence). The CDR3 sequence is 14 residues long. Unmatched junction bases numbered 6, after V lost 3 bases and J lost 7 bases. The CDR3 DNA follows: TGCAGTGCTAGTGACAGGGGGCGAGGACAGCCCCAGCATTTT. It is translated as CSASDRGRGQPQHF.